Listed below are T cell receptor beta chains from one sample, sequenced in a study of cytomegalovirus exposure and HLA in healthy donors. Sequencing used immunoSEQ multiplex PCR; TCRdb keeps in-frame clones, though not all of them. The sample carries about 130,000 clones, roughly three quarters recorded once. The sequencing sample was made of PBMCs. These receptors came from a man aged 25 to 45 in good health and CMV-seronegative. CDR3s include the opening cysteine and the closing phenylalanine or tryptophan. The order of the fields is J gene, V gene, D gene, CDR3 length, clone size, CDR3 DNA, CDR3 protein. D genes are given only for firm matches. Clone size, where shown, is once, few, many, or a class for clones that have expanded.

>TRBJ2-7|TRBV30|-|12|-
TGTGCCTGGAGTTTGGGGACTTCCGAGCAGTACTTC
CAWSLGTSEQYF
>TRBJ2-7|TRBV27|-|12|-
TGTGCCAGCAGTTTACCCGGGATAGAGCAGTACTTC
CASSLPGIEQYF
>TRBJ1-2|TRBV11-1|TRBD1|15|few
TGTGCCAGCAGCGGACGACAGGGGGCAGGCTATGGCTACACCTTC
CASSGRQGAGYGYTF
>TRBJ2-1|TRBV9|TRBD2|15|once
TGTGCCAGCAGCTATCTAGGACTAGATTACAATGAGCAGTTCTTC
CASSYLGLDYNEQFF
>TRBJ2-2|TRBV6-1|-|13|-
TGTGCCAGCACTAGGTCGAACACCGGGGAGCTGTTTTTT
CASTRSNTGELFF
>TRBJ2-7|TRBV29-1|TRBD2|11|few
TGCAGCGTTAGTCTTTCGGGGGGGCAGTACTTC
CSVSLSGGQYF
>TRBJ1-2|TRBV29-1|TRBD1|13|few
TGCAGCGTCCGGGACAGGGTCGTCTATGGCTACACCTTC
CSVRDRVVYGYTF
>TRBJ2-1|TRBV30|-|12|-
TGTGCCTGGACTCCCTCCTACAATGAGCAGTTCTTC
CAWTPSYNEQFF
>TRBJ2-7|TRBV30|-|14|-
TGTGCCTGGAGTCAGGAGGGGTGGTCCTACGAGCAGTACTTC
CAWSQEGWSYEQYF
>TRBJ2-7|TRBV14|TRBD1|14|-
TGTGCCAGCAGCCAAGGACAGGGGGCATACGAGCAGTACTTC
CASSQGQGAYEQYF
>TRBJ1-5|TRBV7-9|TRBD1|16|-
TGTGCCAGCAGCTTAGCGTCAGGGGGTGGCAATCAGCCCCAGCATTTT
CASSLASGGGNQPQHF
>TRBJ2-1|TRBV9|TRBD2|18|few
TGTGCCAGCAGCGTCCACCTCCTTCCGGGAGGGATGAGCAATGAGCAGTTCTTC
CASSVHLLPGGMSNEQFF
>TRBJ2-7|TRBV10-1|TRBD2|14|few
TGCGCCACGTCCCAGGCGGGGGACTTCTACGAGCAGTACTTC
CATSQAGDFYEQYF
>TRBJ1-2|TRBV28|-|13|-
TGTGCCAGCAGTTTAAGTCTCAGGGTAGGCTACACCTTC
CASSLSLRVGYTF
>TRBJ2-3|TRBV5-6|-|17|-
TGTGCCAGCAGTCAGCTGGAGGGACTGTTCCTCGGGGATACGCAGTATTTT
CASSQLEGLFLGDTQYF
>TRBJ2-7|TRBV6-4|-|14|few
TGTGCCAGCAGTGCCGACGGGGGATCCTACGAGCAGTACTTC
CASSADGGSYEQYF
>TRBJ1-2|TRBV28|TRBD1|16|-
TGTGCCAGCAGCGGGGCTAGGACAGGGGGGTTGGGTGGCTACACCTTC
CASSGARTGGLGGYTF
>TRBJ2-1|TRBV27|TRBD2|15|-
TGTGCCAGCACCCCCGGGACTACCTCTTACAATGAGCAGTTCTTC
CASTPGTTSYNEQFF
>TRBJ1-5|TRBV7-9|-|13|-
TGTGCCAGCACGGACAATAGCAATCAGCCCCAGCATTTT
CASTDNSNQPQHF
>TRBJ2-3|TRBV30|-|13|-
TGTGCCTGGAGTCGTACTAGCACAGATACGCAGTATTTT
CAWSRTSTDTQYF
>TRBJ1-1|TRBV7-9|TRBD1|13|few
TGTGCCAGCAGCTGGGACAGGGACACTGAAGCTTTCTTT
CASSWDRDTEAFF
>TRBJ2-3|TRBV4-3|-|15|-
TGCGCCAGCAGCTCTTCAGGGGATCCCACAGATACGCAGTATTTT
CASSSSGDPTDTQYF
>TRBJ2-2|TRBV27|TRBD2|17|-
TGTGCCAGCAGTTTAGGGACTAGCGGGAGGAACACCGGGGAGCTGTTTTTT
CASSLGTSGRNTGELFF
>TRBJ2-3|TRBV30|-|11|-
TGTGCCTGGACAGTTGGAGATACGCAGTATTTT
CAWTVGDTQYF
>TRBJ1-2|TRBV4-3|TRBD1|15|-
TGCGCCAGCAGCCAAGGTGGACAGGAACAGTGGGGCTACACCTTC
CASSQGGQEQWGYTF
>TRBJ2-1|TRBV4-3|-|15|-
TGCGCCAGCAGCAACGTACTAAGCTCCTACAATGAGCAGTTCTTC
CASSNVLSSYNEQFF
>TRBJ2-7|TRBV5-4|TRBD1|14|-
TGTGCCAGCAGCCCCGCAGGGGGCGCATACGAGCAGTACTTC
CASSPAGGAYEQYF
>TRBJ2-5|TRBV5-1|-|14|-
TGCGCCAGCAGCTTGGGACGGGCGGGAGAGACCCAGTACTTC
CASSLGRAGETQYF
>TRBJ1-5|TRBV6-5|-|13|-
TGTGCCAGCAGTTACGGACAGTTCCAGCCCCAGCATTTT
CASSYGQFQPQHF
>TRBJ1-2|TRBV5-8|TRBD1|17|-
TGTGCCAGCAGCTTGGGGGAGACCGGGACAGCCTACTATGGCTACACCTTC
CASSLGETGTAYYGYTF
>TRBJ1-3|TRBV6-1|-|14|-
TGTGCCAGCAGTACGGGGAACTCTGGAAACACCATATATTTT
CASSTGNSGNTIYF
>TRBJ2-3|TRBV4-3|-|16|few
TGCGCCAGCAGCCAAGGGTTGGCTACCCGGGGAGATACGCAGTATTTT
CASSQGLATRGDTQYF
>TRBJ2-1|TRBV6-5|TRBD1|15|-
TGTGCCAGCAGTTACTCGTTTACAGGGGGCAATGAGCAGTTCTTC
CASSYSFTGGNEQFF
>TRBJ1-2|TRBV14|-|14|-
TGTGCCAGCAGCCAAAGCAGGGCTAACTATGGCTACACCTTC
CASSQSRANYGYTF
>TRBJ2-7|TRBV13|TRBD2|15|-
TGTGCCAGCAGCCCAGCTAGCGGGAGGGCCTTTGAGCAGTACTTC
CASSPASGRAFEQYF
>TRBJ1-2|TRBV10-3|TRBD1|14|-
TGTGCCATCAGTGATCGGACAGGGGGCGCAGGCTACACCTTC
CAISDRTGGAGYTF
>TRBJ2-2|TRBV5-6|TRBD1|15|-
TGTGCCAGCAGCTTGTGGGACAGGGGCCCCGGGGAGCTGTTTTTT
CASSLWDRGPGELFF
>TRBJ1-1|TRBV19|-|15|-
TGTGCCAGTAGTCACATACGAGGAGGCGGGACTGAAGCTTTCTTT
CASSHIRGGGTEAFF
>TRBJ2-7|TRBV28|-|11|-
TGTGCCAGCAGTCGTTACTACGAGCAGTACTTC
CASSRYYEQYF
>TRBJ2-5|TRBV2|-|15|-
TGTGCCAGCAGTGCGGAAGTCGGAGGGCCGGAGACCCAGTACTTC
CASSAEVGGPETQYF
>TRBJ1-4|TRBV6-1|-|10|-
TGTGCCAGCATGCGAACAGTGATGTTTTTT
CASMRTVMFF
>TRBJ2-7|TRBV11-1|-|14|-
TGTGCCAGCAGCTCCAATATGCGGGGCCACGAGCAGTACTTC
CASSSNMRGHEQYF
>TRBJ2-1|TRBV5-1|TRBD1|21|few
TGCGCCAGCAGCCCAATGGGGGACCCGGAGACAGGGGGGAGGTCCTACAATGAGCAGTTCTTC
CASSPMGDPETGGRSYNEQFF
>TRBJ1-3|TRBV27|TRBD1|15|-
TGTGCCAGCAGTTTGACAGGGGACTCTGGAAACACCATATATTTT
CASSLTGDSGNTIYF
>TRBJ2-1|TRBV5-1|TRBD2|16|-
TGCGCCAGCAGTCCGACCTCTAGCGGGACCTACAATGAGCAGTTCTTC
CASSPTSSGTYNEQFF
>TRBJ2-3|TRBV2|TRBD2|15|-
TGTGCCAGCACCAATATGGGACTAGCAGCAGATACGCAGTATTTT
CASTNMGLAADTQYF
>TRBJ2-3|TRBV4-2|-|18|-
TGTGCCAGCAGCCAAGATATCGGGATAGCGGCTAGCACAGATACGCAGTATTTT
CASSQDIGIAASTDTQYF
>TRBJ2-5|TRBV2|TRBD2|14|-
TGTGCCAGCAGTACCGGGAGGGCGGGAGAGACCCAGTACTTC
CASSTGRAGETQYF
>TRBJ1-1|TRBV11-2|TRBD1|15|-
TGTGCCAGCAGCGGGACGACAGGGGGCATCCCTGAAGCTTTCTTT
CASSGTTGGIPEAFF
>TRBJ1-6|TRBV4-1|-|15|-
TGCGCCAGCAGCTTGCGACAGGACTATAATTCACCCCTCCACTTT
CASSLRQDYNSPLHF
>TRBJ2-7|TRBV6-6|-|14|-
TGTGCCAGCAGCCGTGGAGGAGTCCCCTACGAGCAGTACTTC
CASSRGGVPYEQYF
>TRBJ2-7|TRBV18|-|14|-
TGTGCCAGCTCACCCCAGGGAACGGAATACGAGCAGTACTTC
CASSPQGTEYEQYF